Listed here are 23 T cell receptor beta chains from one sample, sequenced in a study of shared clonotypes between healthy human individuals. Assay: immunoSEQ multiplex PCR; the TCRdb copy retains only in-frame clones and omits some. The repertoire holds hundreds of thousands of clones, with approximately 96% as singletons. Positive CCR7 selection of CD45RO-negative cells yielded the naive CD8 cells, and terminally differentiated effector memory CD45RA+ cells were excluded. The specimen sequenced was naive CD8+ T cells sorted from blood. Source of these receptors: a woman in her 30s in good health.

The chain uses TRBV19 and TRBJ2-7; 7 bases line up with TRBD1. The V segment lost 4 bases and the J segment 0 bases; nucleotides outside the gene matches: 6. CDR3 length: 15 residues. Germline CDR1 and CDR2: LNHDA and SQIVND (reference sequence). This CDR3 is CASSRGWDSSYEQYF. The CDR3 coding sequence is TGTGCCAGTAGTAGGGGATGGGACAGCTCCTACGAGCAGTACTTC. Drawing the rest from reference TRBV19 and TRBJ2-7, the complete variable domain is DGGITQSPKYLFRKEGQNVTLSCEQNLNHDAMYWYRQDPGQGLRLIYYSQIVNDFQKGDIAEGYSVSREKKESFPLTVTSAQKNPTAFYLCASSRGWDSSYEQYFGPGTRLTVT.

This clone is a singleton in its sample. The V and J genes are TRBV11-2 and TRBJ2-2; 10 bases are shared with TRBD1. The CDR3 has 16 residues. The germline CDR1 and CDR2 sequences are SGHAT and FQNNGV. V was clipped by 5 bases and J by 3 bases; unmatched bases: 6. In nucleotides, the CDR3 is TGTGCCAGCAGCCTATGGACAGGGGGGGACACCGGGGAGCTGTTTTTT. This sequence encodes CASSLWTGGDTGELFF.

As concerns this clone: This specimen includes other DNA sequences encoding the same CDR3. The chain carries TRBV5-1 and TRBJ2-7; D remains ambiguous. Germline-derived CDR1 and CDR2 are SGHRS and YFSETQ. This CDR3 region has 12 residues. V gave up 2 bases and J gave up 3 bases, with 6 bases separating them. CDR3 amino acids: CASSLDNYEQYF. The CDR3 bases are TGCGCCAGCAGCTTAGACAACTACGAGCAGTACTTC.

CDR3 sequence: CASSFDQNYEQYF. The CDR3 DNA sequence: TGTGCCAGCAGTTTTGATCAAAACTACGAGCAGTACTTC. The rearrangement links TRBV27 to TRBJ2-7; D is ambiguous. This CDR3 is built from 13 residues. With 3 bases removed from V and 3 bases from J, the gap between germline ends came to 9 bases. From germline, CDR1 is MNHEY and CDR2 SMNVEV (reference sequence).

This chain connects TRBV7-6 to TRBJ2-3, with 9 bases that match TRBD2. Unmatched junction bases numbered 14, after V lost 6 bases and J lost 1 base. CDR1 is SGHVS and CDR2 is FNYEAQ in the germline V gene. The CDR3 spans 18 residues. The CDR3 region is CASSQLPDKREGTDTQYF. The CDR3 DNA reads as TGTGCCAGCAGTCAACTGCCGGATAAGCGGGAGGGCACAGATACGCAGTATTTT.

This chain uses TRBV14 with TRBJ2-7, with 8 positions matching TRBD2. This CDR3 comprises 15 residues. V was clipped by 2 bases and J by 3 bases; unmatched bases: 6. The V gene's germline CDR1 is SGHDN and CDR2 FVKESK. The CDR3 sequence: CASSQPREGDYEQYF. Written as DNA, the CDR3 is TGTGCCAGCAGCCAACCACGGGAGGGGGACTACGAGCAGTACTTC.

The chain is built from TRBV28 and TRBJ2-7; TRBD1 aligns across 7 bases. Germline-derived CDR1 and CDR2 are MDHEN and SYDVKM. The CDR3 is 17 residues long. V shed 6 bases, J shed 2 bases, and the junction held 16 bases outside the gene matches. The CDR3, as DNA: TGTGCCAGCAGCTTCGGCCTTGGGACAGTGGGAGCCTACGAGCAGTACTTC. The encoded protein is CASSFGLGTVGAYEQYF.

This clone is a singleton in its sample. This chain joins TRBV7-6 and TRBJ2-7; 7 bases fit TRBD2. Germline V gene lookup returns CDR1 SGHVS and CDR2 FNYEAQ. V shed 5 bases, J shed 0 bases, and the junction held 10 bases outside the gene matches. The CDR3 sequence is 16 residues long. CDR3 protein: CASSPPCSGISYEQYF. CDR3 DNA sequence: TGTGCCAGCAGCCCCCCGTGCAGCGGGATCTCCTACGAGCAGTACTTC.

Of note for this clone: The same CDR3 can be traced to other DNA sequences in this sample. V is TRBV28 and J is TRBJ2-1; 7 nucleotides match TRBD2. The germline V gene has CDR1 MDHEN and CDR2 SYDVKM. The CDR3 sequence is 14 residues long. V gave up 4 bases and J gave up 1 base; unmatched junction bases: 1. The CDR3 loop reads CASSWGGSYNEQFF. Here the CDR3 DNA reads TGTGCCAGCAGTTGGGGGGGTTCCTACAATGAGCAGTTCTTC.

This chain connects TRBV4-1 to TRBJ1-3, with a weak D call TRBD1 (6 bases). V was trimmed by 4 bases and J by 0 bases, leaving 10 bases between them. This CDR3 spans 15 amino acids. Germline V gives CDR1 MGHRA, CDR2 YSYEKL. CDR3 sequence reads: CASSRRGSSGNTIYF. Written as DNA, the CDR3 is TGCGCCAGCAGCCGGAGGGGGAGCTCTGGAAACACCATATATTTT.

This CDR3 is CTSSQERPALKTYNEQFF. In nucleotides, the CDR3 is TGCACCAGCAGCCAAGAAAGGCCCGCGCTCAAAACCTACAATGAGCAGTTCTTC. This chain connects TRBV1 to TRBJ2-1. TRBV1 is shown as a pseudogene. The CDR3 loop spans 18 amino acids.

This clone came up a few times. The V and J genes are TRBV29-1 and TRBJ1-2; weak D call: TRBD1 (6 bases). CDR3 length equals 10 residues. Trimming cost V 5 bases and J 13 bases, with 14 bases left between them. Germline V gives CDR1 SQVTM, CDR2 ANQGSEA. CDR3: CSVKRQVVTF. CDR3 coding DNA: TGCAGCGTTAAACGACAGGTCGTCACCTTC. Drawing the rest from reference TRBV29-1 and TRBJ1-2, the complete variable domain is SAVISQKPSRDICQRGTSLTIQCQVDSQVTMMFWYRQQPGQSLTLIATANQGSEATYESGFVIDKFPISRPNLTFSTLTVSNMSPEDSSIYLCSVKRQVVTFGSGTRLTVV.

The chain couples TRBV4-1 to TRBJ2-7; TRBD2 matches at 8 bases. CDR1 is MGHRA and CDR2 is YSYEKL in the germline V gene. Trimming cost V 4 bases and J 3 bases; bases outside gene matches: 8. The length of the CDR3 is 15 residues. The CDR3 spells CASSLGLEDIYEQYF. The CDR3 nucleotides read TGCGCCAGCAGCCTGGGACTAGAAGATATCTACGAGCAGTACTTC.

This rearrangement joins TRBV10-2 to TRBJ2-1; D is possibly TRBD2 (6 bases). The V gene lost 8 bases and the J gene lost 4 bases, with 15 bases spanning the gap. This CDR3 spans 14 amino acids. Per the germline V gene, CDR1 is WSHSY and CDR2 is SAAADI. CDR3: CASHRTTSYNEQFF. The DNA for the CDR3 is TGCGCCAGCCATCGGACTACTTCTTACAATGAGCAGTTCTTC.

The chain couples TRBV18 to TRBJ2-7; D possibly corresponds to TRBD1 (6 bases). This CDR3 has 15 residues. Trimming left V 3 bases short and J 4 bases short, with 16 bases between. Germline lookup yields CDR1 KGHSH and CDR2 LQKENI. DNA of the CDR3: TGTGCCAGCTCACCGGCGGTAGACAGGCATTACGAGCAGTACTTC. This encodes CASSPAVDRHYEQYF.

The chain has TRBV7-9 and TRBJ2-7; D uncertain. Looked up from germline, CDR1 is SEHNR and CDR2 is FQNEAQ (reference sequence). The CDR3 totals 14 residues. Trimming removed 4 bases at V and 2 bases at J, with 12 bases between. The CDR3 loop reads CASSWANTPYEQYF. In nucleotides, the CDR3 is TGTGCCAGCAGCTGGGCCAACACCCCCTACGAGCAGTACTTC.

The genes are TRBV18 and TRBJ2-7; 11 bases agree with TRBD2. The germline CDR1 and CDR2 sequences are KGHSH and LQKENI. The CDR3 spans 16 residues. After removal of 6 bases from V and 1 base from J, the junction contained 8 bases not matched to a gene. CDR3 in DNA: TGTGCCAGCTCCCCAATACTAGCGGGAGAATCCTACGAGCAGTACTTC. It specifies CASSPILAGESYEQYF.

The rearrangement joins TRBV5-8 to TRBJ2-5; 10 bases align to TRBD2. Near its end, the DNA agrees better with TRBJ2-7, so the J call may be wrong. Germline values: CDR1 SGHTS, CDR2 YDEGEE. There are 16 residues in the CDR3. The chain's CDR3 is CASSLIGAGGLDEQYF. The CDR3 bases are TGTGCCAGCAGCTTGATAGGAGCGGGAGGGCTCGACGAGCAGTACTTC.

The gene calls are TRBV5-4 and TRBJ2-5, with 8 bases lining up with TRBD1. The CDR3 covers 14 residues. The ends lost 4 bases at V and 5 bases at J; junction bases unmatched: 7. From germline, CDR1 is SGHNT and CDR2 YYREEE (reference sequence). CDR3 in amino acids: CASSERTGRETQYF. CDR3 sequence (DNA): TGTGCCAGCAGCGAACGGACAGGGAGGGAGACCCAGTACTTC.

The CDR3 nucleotides read TGTGCCAGCAGCCCCTTAGAAGGGTCGGTCGATGGCTACACCTTC. This sequence encodes CASSPLEGSVDGYTF. The chain carries TRBV6-5 and TRBJ1-2, with D unclear. Trimming shortened V by 6 bases and J by 6 bases, and 20 bases separated the two germline ends. Germline V gene sequence: CDR1 MNHEY, CDR2 SVGAGI. The CDR3 is made up of 15 amino acids.

The chain links TRBV11-2 to TRBJ2-2; D may be TRBD1 (6 bases). CDR1 is SGHAT, CDR2 FQNNGV, per germline. The CDR3 is made up of 16 amino acids. V was pared by 0 bases and J by 4 bases, with 12 bases between. The CDR3 DNA reads TGTGCCAGCAGCTTAGATCTGGGGGCGGGCACCGGGGAGCTGTTTTTT. Amino acids: CASSLDLGAGTGELFF.

The chain employs TRBV11-2 and TRBJ2-7; 8 nucleotides match TRBD1. The V and J ends lost 3 bases and 4 bases, in that order; junction bases with no gene match: 5. The CDR3 runs to 14 residues. From germline, CDR1 is SGHAT and CDR2 FQNNGV. This CDR3 reads CASSFDRGPYEQYF. As DNA, the CDR3 is TGTGCCAGCAGCTTCGACAGGGGCCCATACGAGCAGTACTTC.

The chain joins TRBV19 to TRBJ2-3, with 8 bases matching TRBD1. The CDR3 contains 13 residues. Unmatched junction bases numbered 12, after V lost 10 bases and J lost 9 bases. Germline values: CDR1 LNHDA, CDR2 SQIVND (reference sequence). The CDR3 DNA reads TGTGCCACTCGTCCCGGGACAGGTTTGACGCAGTATTTT. Translated: CATRPGTGLTQYF.